One sample yielded the 27 T cell receptor beta chains listed below, sequenced in a study of human T cells and chemical hapten exposure. TCRdb re-called the RACE reads through MiXCR, storing one row per CDR3 protein. The sample has about 380,000 distinct CDR3 sequences, approximately 5.1% seen once. Time point denoted: pre-sensitization, week 0. Noted treatment: therapeutic diphenylcyclopropenone sensitization with weekly scalp DPC. Sequences were derived from whole blood, sampled in connection with sensitization to the hapten diphenylcyclopropenone (DPC). These receptor sequences come from a woman between 45 and 65 years old with alopecia areata. Some clones in this sample may be carry-over from other donors' samples.

This clonotype showed up many times. The rearrangement uses TRBV9 and TRBJ2-6; TRBD2 matches at 14 bases. This CDR3 has 18 residues. Per the germline V gene, CDR1 is SGDLS and CDR2 is YYNGEE. J gave up 2 bases and V 4 bases, and 5 bases lay outside the gene matches. CDR3 in amino acids: CASSLRLAGGTGANVLTF. The DNA of the CDR3 is TGTGCCAGCAGCCTCAGACTAGCGGGAGGGACTGGGGCCAACGTCCTGACTTTC.

This clonotype was found many times. The gene calls are TRBV25-1 and TRBJ2-3; D remains ambiguous. The V gene's germline CDR1 is MGHDK and CDR2 SYGVNS. The CDR3 sequence is 13 residues long. V was trimmed by 2 bases and J by 1 base, leaving 4 bases between them. Written as DNA, the CDR3 is TGTGCCAGCAGTGAAAGTGGCACAGATACGCAGTATTTT. Amino acids: CASSESGTDTQYF.

This clonotype was seen a handful of times. V gene TRBV7-9 combines with J gene TRBJ2-2; D call uncertain. The germline V gene has CDR1 SEHNR and CDR2 FQNEAQ (reference sequence). The CDR3 has 11 amino acids. With 5 bases removed from V and 10 bases from J, the gap between germline ends came to 8 bases. In nucleotides, the CDR3 is TGTGCCAGCAGCCCGGCCCTGGAGCTGTTTTTT. The encoded protein is CASSPALELFF.

The J gene is TRBJ2-3, the V gene TRBV7-6, with TRBD2 identical over 12 bases. Germline V gives CDR1 SGHVS, CDR2 FNYEAQ. J lost 5 bases, V lost 1 base, and 4 bases had no gene match. The length of the CDR3 is 16 residues. The CDR3 sequence: CASSLGAGLAGDTQYF. The CDR3 DNA reads TGTGCCAGCAGCTTAGGCGCGGGACTAGCGGGAGATACGCAGTATTTT.

This clonotype was counted many times. The chain links TRBV5-4 to TRBJ2-7, with 9 bases fitting TRBD2. The germline V gene encodes CDR1 SGHNT and CDR2 YYREEE (reference sequence). The CDR3 consists of 15 residues. Germline trimming cut 2 bases from V and 7 bases from J; bases unmatched to any gene: 10. This chain's CDR3 is CASSFSGGPTREQYF. In DNA form, the CDR3 reads TGTGCCAGCAGCTTTAGCGGGGGCCCTACGAGAGAGCAGTACTTC.

This clonotype has ten or more counts. The chain links TRBV12-3 or TRBV12-4 to TRBJ1-1; a possible D gene is TRBD1 (6 bases). Between the trimmed V and J ends, which lost 6 bases and 4 bases, there was a span of 15 bases. The CDR3 totals 14 residues. In DNA, the CDR3 is TGTGCCAGCAGATCCCGGACAGAGGGCACTGAAGCTTTCTTT. It is translated as CASRSRTEGTEAFF.

V and J are TRBV2 and TRBJ2-3; a possible D gene is TRBD1 (6 bases). The CDR3 runs to 17 residues. V was pared by 5 bases and J by 5 bases, with 23 bases between. Germline V lookup: CDR1 SNHLY, CDR2 FYNNEI. The CDR3 nucleotides read TGTGCCAGCAGTCTCATGTTCGGACAGCCGCAGGGAGATACGCAGTATTTT. This sequence encodes CASSLMFGQPQGDTQYF.

This clonotype was picked up many times. The J gene is TRBJ2-3, the V gene TRBV12-3 or TRBV12-4; unclear D gene. This CDR3 contains 13 residues. Trimming removed 6 bases at V and 4 bases at J, with 11 bases between. In nucleotides, the CDR3 is TGTGCCAGCAGCCTCAGTTCCGCAGATACGCAGTATTTT. Encoded protein: CASSLSSADTQYF.

The chain couples TRBV7-2 to TRBJ1-2; D unclear. The CDR3 covers 13 residues. Germline V lookup: CDR1 SGHTA, CDR2 FQGNSA. With 4 bases removed from V and 4 bases from J, the gap between germline ends came to 10 bases. This chain's CDR3 is CASSSEGAYGYTF. The CDR3 coding sequence is TGTGCCAGCAGCTCCGAGGGAGCCTATGGCTACACCTTC.

This chain uses TRBV3-1 with TRBJ2-3; no firm D call. This CDR3 is built from 16 residues. The germline V and J ends were trimmed by 0 bases and 5 bases, with 15 bases remaining between them. The germline V gene has CDR1 LGHDT and CDR2 YNNKEL (reference sequence). The CDR3 DNA sequence: TGTGCCAGCAGCCAAGAAGCTAGAAGGGTAAGAGATACGCAGTATTTT. Protein sequence: CASSQEARRVRDTQYF.

The sample holds many counts of this clonotype. V and J are TRBV12-3 or TRBV12-4 and TRBJ1-1, with 10 bases fitting TRBD1. The V segment lost 5 bases and the J segment 4 bases; nucleotides outside the gene matches: 7. CDR3 length: 15 residues. CDR3 sequence (DNA): TGTGCCAGCAGTCTCCCGGGACAGGGGAGCACTGAAGCTTTCTTT. Amino acids: CASSLPGQGSTEAFF.

The genes are TRBV3-1 and TRBJ1-1; no clear D gene. The CDR3 is made up of 13 amino acids. Germline V gives CDR1 LGHDT, CDR2 YNNKEL (reference sequence). Trimming cost V 4 bases and J 4 bases, with 10 bases left between them. Written as DNA, the CDR3 is TGTGCCAGCAGCCGGAGTTACAGCACTGAAGCTTTCTTT. This codes for CASSRSYSTEAFF.

The gene calls are TRBV7-9 and TRBJ1-1, with D unclear. The germline V gene encodes CDR1 SEHNR and CDR2 FQNEAQ (reference sequence). The CDR3 consists of 14 residues. V lost 3 bases and J 1 base, leaving 9 bases between the germline ends. The CDR3 loop reads CASSLGSENTEAFF. CDR3 nucleotide sequence: TGTGCCAGCAGCTTGGGGTCTGAGAACACTGAAGCTTTCTTT.

There are a few counts of this clonotype. J is TRBJ1-2 and V is TRBV3-1, with TRBD1 identical over 7 bases. The trim removed 4 bases at V and 2 bases at J, leaving 7 bases unmatched. CDR1 and CDR2 from the germline V gene are LGHDT and YNNKEL (reference sequence). The CDR3 length is 15 residues. Here the CDR3 reads CASSRTGGTNYGYTF. CDR3 DNA sequence: TGTGCCAGCAGCCGGACAGGCGGAACCAACTATGGCTACACCTTC.

This clonotype was seen only a few times. This chain joins TRBV5-4 and TRBJ2-7, with 9 bases fitting TRBD2. Trimming took 4 bases from V and 3 from J; bases not matched to a gene: 20. Germline-derived CDR1 and CDR2 are SGHNT and YYREEE (reference sequence). There are 19 residues in the CDR3. DNA for the CDR3: TGTGCCAGCAGCCCGGTCGACAGGCCTACTAGCGGGCCTGTCTACGAGCAGTACTTC. As protein: CASSPVDRPTSGPVYEQYF.

This clonotype was recorded a few times. This rearrangement joins TRBV4-1 to TRBJ2-3; 8 bases line up with TRBD2. V dropped 5 bases and J dropped 5; count of bases not matched to a gene: 6. The length of the CDR3 is 14 residues. CDR1 and CDR2 (germline): MGHRA, YSYEKL. CDR3 sequence (DNA): TGCGCCAGCAGCGAGATAGCGGGGAGAGATACGCAGTATTTT. Its protein product is CASSEIAGRDTQYF.

In the case of this clonotype: At one boundary the junction diverges from the germline segment, which might be a read error. For the CDR3, the DNA is TGTGCCAGCAGTCCGAACACCGACAGGATTGAAGGGTTT. Protein sequence: CASSPNTDRIEGF. The gene calls are TRBV6-5 and TRBJ1-1; possible D gene TRBD1, 6 bases. This CDR3 contains 13 residues. Germline V gene sequence: CDR1 MNHEY, CDR2 SVGAGI.

This clonotype has a count of ten or more. The chain uses TRBV6-5 and TRBJ2-2; D ambiguous. The ends were cut back, 5 bases at V and 0 bases at J, with 7 bases in the middle. This CDR3 contains 14 residues. The germline V gene has CDR1 MNHEY and CDR2 SVGAGI. The CDR3 sequence: CASSHGSNTGELFF. DNA of the CDR3: TGTGCCAGCAGTCACGGGTCGAACACCGGGGAGCTGTTTTTT.

The sample holds many counts of this clonotype. The chain carries TRBV28 and TRBJ2-7; D is perhaps TRBD2 (7 bases). Germline lookup yields CDR1 MDHEN and CDR2 SYDVKM. This CDR3 has 17 amino acids. Trimming pared 6 bases from V and 0 bases from J, leaving 21 bases between. The CDR3 spells CASSNTWPGGHSYEQYF. The CDR3 nucleotides read TGTGCCAGCAGCAACACATGGCCGGGGGGCCACTCCTACGAGCAGTACTTC.

This clonotype was recorded many times. This chain links TRBV15 with TRBJ2-5; unclear D gene. V shed 1 base and J shed 2 bases, with 5 bases lying between them. Germline V gene data show CDR1 as LNHNV and CDR2 as YYDKDF (reference sequence). This CDR3 is built from 13 residues. CDR3 DNA sequence: TGTGCCACCAGCAGAGGACGGCAAGAGACCCAGTACTTC. Translation gives CATSRGRQETQYF.

This clonotype came up a few times. The rearrangement links TRBV20-1 to TRBJ1-6; TRBD1 matches 8 bases. The CDR3 spans 14 residues. Trimming at V came to 6 bases and at J to 9 bases, leaving 10 bases not matched to a gene. CDR1 is DFQATT, CDR2 SNEGSKA, per germline (reference sequence). The CDR3 DNA is TGCAGTGCCACAGGGGGGGAGGGAACTTCACCCCTCCACTTT. Protein sequence: CSATGGEGTSPLHF.

This clonotype was recorded at least ten times. This chain uses TRBV28 with TRBJ2-6; 10 bases are a match to TRBD1. The V segment lost 4 bases and the J segment 1 base; nucleotides outside the gene matches: 7. The CDR3 runs 18 residues. CDR1 and CDR2 (germline): MDHEN, SYDVKM. The CDR3 loop reads CASSSGQGVGSGANVLTF. The CDR3 region has the DNA TGTGCCAGCAGTTCTGGACAGGGGGTGGGTTCTGGGGCCAACGTCCTGACTTTC.

The chain combines TRBV11-3 with TRBJ1-1; weak D call: TRBD1 (6 bases). This CDR3 is 12 amino acids long. CDR1 is SGHNT and CDR2 is YENEEA in the germline V gene. V lost 4 bases and J 6 bases, leaving 9 bases between the germline ends. The CDR3 DNA reads TGTGCCAGCAGCTCGGACAGCCCTGAAGCTTTCTTT. Protein product: CASSSDSPEAFF.

This rearrangement joins TRBV11-2 to TRBJ1-1; perhaps TRBD1 as D (5 bases). Germline V CDR1 and CDR2: SGHAT, FQNNGV. The V end was cut by 4 bases, the J end by 0 bases, with 12 bases between. The CDR3 spans 15 residues. CDR3 coding DNA: TGTGCCAGCAGCTGGACGTCGGGGCTGAACACTGAAGCTTTCTTT. This translates into CASSWTSGLNTEAFF. The whole variable domain, remainder taken from reference TRBV11-2 and TRBJ1-1, is EAGVAQSPRYKIIEKRQSVAFWCNPISGHATLYWYQQILGQGPKLLIQFQNNGVVDDSQLPKDRFSAERLKGVDSTLKIQPAKLEDSAVYLCASSWTSGLNTEAFFGQGTRLTVV.

About this clonotype itself: A much larger clone is a single base away; this may be a read error. Since no conserved phenylalanine or tryptophan closes the CDR3, a read error is the likely cause. The chain uses TRBV6-5 and TRBJ1-1, with D possibly TRBD1 on 6 matching bases. In germline, CDR1 is MNHEY, CDR2 SVGAGI. V lost 2 bases to trimming and J lost 2 bases, with 15 bases between them. The CDR3 extends over 16 amino acids. CDR3 protein: CASSYDQGTYNTEAFC. CDR3 sequence (DNA): TGTGCCAGCAGTTACGATCAGGGGACCTATAACACTGAAGCTTTCTGT.

This clonotype appeared a few times. The chain couples TRBV2 to TRBJ2-7; 11 bases fit TRBD2. After removal of 5 bases from V and 3 bases from J, the junction contained 15 bases not matched to a gene. The V gene's germline CDR1 is SNHLY and CDR2 FYNNEI. This CDR3 has 18 residues. The CDR3 sequence: CASSPLAGGRKYGYEQYF. In DNA, the CDR3 is TGTGCCAGCAGTCCTCTAGCGGGGGGCCGTAAATATGGCTACGAGCAGTACTTC.

This clonotype was found many times. The chain combines TRBV19 with TRBJ2-1, with TRBD2 identical over 7 bases. Losses at the gene ends were 4 bases for V and 9 bases for J; bases not matched to a gene: 9. The CDR3 covers 14 residues. The germline V gene encodes CDR1 LNHDA and CDR2 SQIVND (reference sequence). The CDR3 bases are TGTGCCAGTAGTAAGAGGGAGGGCCGGTTTGAGCAGTTCTTC. Its translation: CASSKREGRFEQFF.